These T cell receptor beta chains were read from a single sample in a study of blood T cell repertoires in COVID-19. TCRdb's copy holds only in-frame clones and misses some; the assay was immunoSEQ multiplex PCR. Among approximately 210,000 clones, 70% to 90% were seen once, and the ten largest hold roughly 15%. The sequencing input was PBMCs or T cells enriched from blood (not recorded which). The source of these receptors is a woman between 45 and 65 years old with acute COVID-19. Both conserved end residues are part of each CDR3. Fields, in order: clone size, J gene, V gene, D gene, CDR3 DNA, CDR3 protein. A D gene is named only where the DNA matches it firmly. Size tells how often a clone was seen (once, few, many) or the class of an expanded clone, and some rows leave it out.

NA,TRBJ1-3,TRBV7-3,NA,TGTGCCAGCAGCACTGGGGGGAGAAACACCATATATTTT,CASSTGGRNTIYF
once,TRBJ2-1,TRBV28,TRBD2,TGTGCCAGCAGTCTAACTAGCGGGAGCTCCTACAATGAGCAGTTCTTC,CASSLTSGSSYNEQFF
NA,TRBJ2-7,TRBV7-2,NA,TGTGCCAGCAGCTCCCGTAGAAACTACGAGCAGTACTTC,CASSSRRNYEQYF
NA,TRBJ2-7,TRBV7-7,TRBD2,TGTGCCAGCAGCTTAGCGGGAGGGACGGTTGACGAGCAGTACTTC,CASSLAGGTVDEQYF
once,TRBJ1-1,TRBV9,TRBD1,TGTGCCAGCAGCGCGGAAAACAGGGGAAGAGAAACTGAAGCTTTCTTT,CASSAENRGRETEAFF
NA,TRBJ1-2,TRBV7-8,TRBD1,TGTGCCAGCAGCGTAGGGACAGGGGGAAGTGGCTACACCTTC,CASSVGTGGSGYTF
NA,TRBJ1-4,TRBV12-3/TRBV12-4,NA,TGTGCCAGCAGTTTACAGGGGAAAAAACTGTTTTTT,CASSLQGKKLFF
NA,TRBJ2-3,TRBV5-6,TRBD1,TGTGCCAGCAGCTTACTGACAGGGGGCGGCACAGATACGCAGTATTTT,CASSLLTGGGTDTQYF
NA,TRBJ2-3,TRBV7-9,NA,TGTGCCAGCAGCCCCAAGTCGTACAACACAGATACGCAGTATTTT,CASSPKSYNTDTQYF
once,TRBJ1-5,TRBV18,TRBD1,TGTGCCAGCTCACCGGACAGGGAGGCACAGCCCCAGCATTTT,CASSPDREAQPQHF
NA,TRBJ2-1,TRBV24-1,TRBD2,TGTGCCACCAGTGATTTGGGCACTAGCGGTTGGAACAATGAGCAGTTCTTC,CATSDLGTSGWNNEQFF
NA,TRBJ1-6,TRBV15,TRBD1,TGTGCCACCAGCAGAGCCGTTGTTTTGTGGGACAGGGATAATTCACCCCTCCACTTT,CATSRAVVLWDRDNSPLHF
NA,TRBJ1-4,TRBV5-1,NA,TGCGCCAGCAGCTTAGACAGTAATGAAAAACTGTTTTTT,CASSLDSNEKLFF
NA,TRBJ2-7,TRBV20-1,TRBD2,TGCAGTGCAAGTGCCGGGACTAGCAAGGCCGAGCAGTACTTC,CSASAGTSKAEQYF
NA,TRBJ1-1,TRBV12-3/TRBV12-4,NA,TGTGCCAGCAGTTTTCCAGGGACTGAAGCTTTCTTT,CASSFPGTEAFF
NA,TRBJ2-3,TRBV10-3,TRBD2,TGTGCCATCAGTGTATCTAGCGGGAACCCCACAGATACGCAGTATTTT,CAISVSSGNPTDTQYF
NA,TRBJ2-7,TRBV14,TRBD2,TGTGCCAGCAGCCTTCTTCATGGGCTAGCGGGAGAATGGCAGTACTTC,CASSLLHGLAGEWQYF
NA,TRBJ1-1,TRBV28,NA,TGTGCCAGCAGTACCGACAGCGCGAGAGAAGCTTTCTTT,CASSTDSAREAFF
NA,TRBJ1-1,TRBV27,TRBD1,TGTGCCAGCAGCTTAATACCAGGGGGCACTGAAGCTTTCTTT,CASSLIPGGTEAFF
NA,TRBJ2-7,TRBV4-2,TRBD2,TGTGCCAGCAGCCAAGTTTTCGGACTAGCGGGAGTCCTCTACGAGCAGTACTTC,CASSQVFGLAGVLYEQYF
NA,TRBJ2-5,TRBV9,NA,TGTGCCAGCAGCGATCAAGTGGCGGGGATAGGAGAGACCCAGTACTTC,CASSDQVAGIGETQYF
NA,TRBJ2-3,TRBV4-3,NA,TGCGCCAGCAGCCAAGAGTCAGGGGTTACAGATACGCAGTATTTT,CASSQESGVTDTQYF
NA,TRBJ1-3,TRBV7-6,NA,TGTGCCAGCAGCTTATTGGGGGGAGCTGGAAACACCATATATTTT,CASSLLGGAGNTIYF
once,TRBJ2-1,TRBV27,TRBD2,TGTGCCAGCAGTTTATCGGCGGGAGGGCCGAATGAGCAGTTCTTC,CASSLSAGGPNEQFF
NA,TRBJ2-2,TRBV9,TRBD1,TGTGCCAGCAGCGGATCGGGACAGGCGAACACCGGGGAGCTGTTTTTT,CASSGSGQANTGELFF
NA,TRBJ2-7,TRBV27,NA,TGTGCCAGCAGTTTAGTTTCGTCGGGTTACGAGCAGTACTTC,CASSLVSSGYEQYF
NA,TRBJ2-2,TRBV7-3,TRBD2,TGTGCCAGCAGCACCCGAAGACGGACTAGCGGGAGTGGGGGGACCGGGGAGCTGTTTTTT,CASSTRRRTSGSGGTGELFF
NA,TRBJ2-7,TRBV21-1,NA,TGTGCCAGCAGCCCCCGAGAGGCCATTGCCCGGACTTACGAGCAGTACTTC,CASSPREAIARTYEQYF
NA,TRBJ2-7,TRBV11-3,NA,TGTGCCAGCAGCTCCCGGGACACCTACTTC,CASSSRDTYF
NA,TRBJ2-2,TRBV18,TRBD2,TGTGCCAGCTCATTCCGGACTAGCGGGAGCGAGACCGGGGAGCTGTTTTTT,CASSFRTSGSETGELFF
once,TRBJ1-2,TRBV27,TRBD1,TGTGCCAGCAGTTTATTTTCGACAGGGTCCTATGGCTACACCTTC,CASSLFSTGSYGYTF
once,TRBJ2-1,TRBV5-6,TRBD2,TGTGCCAGCAGCTTGGAGGCTATGAGTAGCGGGAGGGCCGGTGAGCAGTTCTTC,CASSLEAMSSGRAGEQFF
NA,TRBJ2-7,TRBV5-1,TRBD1,TGCGCCAGCAGCCCGGAGGACAGGGACTACGAGCAGTACTTC,CASSPEDRDYEQYF
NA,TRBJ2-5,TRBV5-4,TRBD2,TGTGCCAGCAGCGGGCAAAGGGGCGGGAGTCGGGAGACCCAGTACTTC,CASSGQRGGSRETQYF
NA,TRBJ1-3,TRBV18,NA,TGTGCCAGCTCGGGCGGGGGAAGCTCTGGAAACACCATATATTTT,CASSGGGSSGNTIYF
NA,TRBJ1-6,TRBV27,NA,TGTGCCAGCAGTTTATTGGGGCAGGGGATTTCACCCCTCCACTTT,CASSLLGQGISPLHF
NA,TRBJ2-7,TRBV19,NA,TGTGCCAGTAGTGGAGGCTATTCCTCCTACGAGCAGTACTTC,CASSGGYSSYEQYF
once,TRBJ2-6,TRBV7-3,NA,TGTGCCAGCAGCTTAGCAGGCCAATCTGGGGCCAACGTCCTGACTTTC,CASSLAGQSGANVLTF
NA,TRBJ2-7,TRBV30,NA,TGTGCCTGGAGATTAAGGGGTGTCACCTACGAGCAGTACTTC,CAWRLRGVTYEQYF
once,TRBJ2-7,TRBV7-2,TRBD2,TGTGCCAGCAGCGCCGATAGCGGGGCCCTCTACGAGCAGTACTTC,CASSADSGALYEQYF
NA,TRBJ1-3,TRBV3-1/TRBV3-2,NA,TGTGCCAGCAGCCAAGATTTTCAACAGAAAATTGTAAACACCATATATTTT,CASSQDFQQKIVNTIYF
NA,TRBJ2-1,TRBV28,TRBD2,TGTGCCAGCAGTTCCCCTAGCGGGAGATATTATGAGCAGTTCTTC,CASSSPSGRYYEQFF
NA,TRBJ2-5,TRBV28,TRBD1,TGTGCCAGCAGTGCCGGGACAGTATCTTCCCAAGAGACCCAGTACTTC,CASSAGTVSSQETQYF
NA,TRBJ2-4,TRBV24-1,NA,TGTGCCACCAGTGATTTTCCCGCGGGTAACATTCAGTACTTC,CATSDFPAGNIQYF
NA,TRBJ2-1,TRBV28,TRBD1,TGTGCCAGCACATACCGGGACAGAGCGTTCTTC,CASTYRDRAFF
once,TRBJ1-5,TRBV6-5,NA,TGTGCCAGCAGCCCCTATGTCGGGAGCAATCAGCCCCAGCATTTT,CASSPYVGSNQPQHF
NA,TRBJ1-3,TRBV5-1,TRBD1,TGCGCCAGCAGCTTACCGGGACAGGGGACTGGAAACACCATATATTTT,CASSLPGQGTGNTIYF
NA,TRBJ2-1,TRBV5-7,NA,TGTGCCAGCAGCCCTCCGGGACTCCTGAATGAGCAGTTCTTC,CASSPPGLLNEQFF
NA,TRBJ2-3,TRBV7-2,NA,TGTGCCAGCATTCTGGGGGGGGGCGCAGATACGCAGTATTTT,CASILGGGADTQYF
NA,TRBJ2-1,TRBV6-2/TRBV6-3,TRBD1,TGTGCCAGCAGTTCCGGGACAGGGGAATCCTACAATGAGCAGTTCTTC,CASSSGTGESYNEQFF
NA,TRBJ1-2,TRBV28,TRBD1,TGTGCCAGCAGTTTATGGGGACAGGGAAAGGGAGGCTATGGCTACACCTTC,CASSLWGQGKGGYGYTF
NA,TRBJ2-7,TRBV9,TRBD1,TGTGCCAGCAGCGACGGACAGGGGTACGAGCAGTACTTC,CASSDGQGYEQYF
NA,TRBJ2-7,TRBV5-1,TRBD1,TGCGCCAGCAGCTTTGGGGCAGGGGGCGAGCAGTACTTC,CASSFGAGGEQYF
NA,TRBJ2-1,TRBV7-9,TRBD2,TGTGCCAGCTCCCCGGGACTAGTCTACAATGAGCAGTTCTTC,CASSPGLVYNEQFF
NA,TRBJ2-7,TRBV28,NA,TGTGCCAGCAGGCCTAGCGTATCCTACGAGCAGTACTTC,CASRPSVSYEQYF
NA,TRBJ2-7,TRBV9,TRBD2,TGTGCCAGCAGCGTAGGTGAAGGTGCGGGAGGTGTTCTTGAGTGGTCCGAGCAGTACTTC,CASSVGEGAGGVLEWSEQYF
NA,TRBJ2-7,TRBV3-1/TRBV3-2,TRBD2,TGTGCCAGCAGCCAAGATCTGGCTAGCGGGACCCGCGAGCAGTACTTC,CASSQDLASGTREQYF
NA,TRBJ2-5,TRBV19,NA,TGTGCCAGTAGTGCCATAGGGGCTCAGGAGACCCAGTACTTC,CASSAIGAQETQYF
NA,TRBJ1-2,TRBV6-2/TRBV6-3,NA,TGTGCCAGCAGTTACTCGTCTATCTCGGGCTATGGCTACACCTTC,CASSYSSISGYGYTF